Following are 20 T cell receptor beta chains from one sample sequenced in a study of beta chain features in type 1 diabetes. Findings and limits, study-wide: When Type 1 diabetes patients were examined, their TCRB CDR3s proved moderately but significantly shorter in all four CD4+ subsets.

Their specific antigens are unknown. Every isolated RNA sample was fully reverse transcribed, so sequencing captured expressed TCRB transcripts. Produced via immunoSEQ multiplex PCR; TCRdb's table is partial and in-frame only. The sample yields 250,000 to 300,000 clones, more than 13% seen once. The sample taken for sequencing was naive CD4+ T cells from blood. These receptors were obtained from a man aged 25 to 40 with type 1 diabetes.

The chain employs TRBV6-5 and TRBJ1-2; D is undetermined. From germline, CDR1 is MNHEY and CDR2 SVGAGI. This CDR3 contains 13 residues. Trimming stripped 5 bases from V and 0 bases from J, with 7 bases between. The chain's CDR3 is CASSITANYGYTF. CDR3 DNA sequence: TGTGCCAGCAGTATCACAGCTAACTATGGCTACACCTTC.

This clone has only a few counts. The sample holds other DNA sequences that translate to the same CDR3. CDR3 amino acids: CASSLGTGNTEAFF. DNA of the CDR3: TGCGCCAGCAGCTTGGGAACAGGGAACACTGAAGCTTTCTTT. This chain uses TRBV5-1 with TRBJ1-1; possibly TRBD1 for D (5 bases). CDR1 is SGHRS, CDR2 YFSETQ, per germline. The CDR3 runs 14 residues. V lost 0 bases to trimming and J lost 1 base, with 7 bases between them. Drawing the rest from reference TRBV5-1 and TRBJ1-1, the complete variable domain is KAGVTQTPRYLIKTRGQQVTLSCSPISGHRSVSWYQQTPGQGLQFLFEYFSETQRNKGNFPGRFSGRQFSNSRSEMNVSTLELGDSALYLCASSLGTGNTEAFFGQGTRLTVV.

The chain uses TRBV7-8 and TRBJ1-2, with a weak D call TRBD1 (5 bases). There are 16 residues in the CDR3. V was trimmed by 5 bases and J by 4 bases, leaving 20 bases between them. Per germline, CDR1 SGHVS and CDR2 FQNEAQ. This chain's CDR3 is CASSPQRDLHFYGYTF. The CDR3 DNA reads as TGTGCCAGCAGCCCCCAGCGGGACCTGCACTTCTATGGCTACACCTTC.

The V and J genes are TRBV28 and TRBJ1-3; no clear D gene. Per germline, CDR1 MDHEN and CDR2 SYDVKM. Trimming removed 7 bases at V and 3 bases at J, with 10 bases between. The CDR3 runs 13 residues. DNA for the CDR3: TGTGCCAGCACTTTGACAAATGGAAACACCATATATTTT. Amino acid sequence: CASTLTNGNTIYF.

This clone has only a few counts. The chain has TRBV5-1 and TRBJ2-7; 8 positions agree with TRBD1. Germline loops: CDR1 SGHRS, CDR2 YFSETQ. The V gene end was trimmed by 3 bases and the J gene end by 4 bases; junction bases not matched to a gene: 9. The CDR3 consists of 15 residues. Here the CDR3 DNA reads TGCGCCAGCAGCTCGACGACAGGGGTACAATACGAGCAGTACTTC. Translation: CASSSTTGVQYEQYF.

The chain couples TRBV9 to TRBJ1-1; the D is unclear. Germline V gene data show CDR1 as SGDLS and CDR2 as YYNGEE. This CDR3 spans 13 amino acids. Trimming took off 5 bases at V and 1 base at J, with 9 bases between the two ends. The CDR3 reads CASSLHKNTEAFF. The CDR3 region has the DNA TGTGCCAGCAGTTTACATAAGAACACTGAAGCTTTCTTT.

This clone has a handful of counts. The rearrangement joins TRBV9 to TRBJ2-1; 9 bases agree with TRBD1. The V and J ends lost 4 bases and 5 bases, in that order; junction bases with no gene match: 7. The CDR3 spans 15 residues. Germline lookup yields CDR1 SGDLS and CDR2 YYNGEE. The CDR3, as DNA: TGTGCCAGCAGCCCCCGGGACAGGGTCCACAATGAGCAGTTCTTC. It encodes CASSPRDRVHNEQFF. The full variable domain, completed using reference TRBV9 and TRBJ2-1, is DSGVTQTPKHLITATGQRVTLRCSPRSGDLSVYWYQQSLDQGLQFLIQYYNGEERAKGNILERFSAQQFPDLHSELNLSSLELGDSALYFCASSPRDRVHNEQFFGPGTRLTVL.

This chain joins TRBV28 and TRBJ2-1; D ambiguous. CDR1 MDHEN and CDR2 SYDVKM come from the germline V gene. V lost 11 bases to trimming and J lost 8 bases, with 13 bases between them. The CDR3 has 11 amino acids. Here the CDR3 DNA reads TGTGCCGTCGGTAGCTTCGATGAGCAGTTCTTC. Its protein is CAVGSFDEQFF. Drawing the rest from reference TRBV28 and TRBJ2-1, the complete variable domain is DVKVTQSSRYLVKRTGEKVFLECVQDMDHENMFWYRQDPGLGLRLIYFSYDVKMKEKGDIPEGYSVSREKKERFSLILESASTNQTSMYLCAVGSFDEQFFGPGTRLTVL.

This chain links TRBV4-1 with TRBJ2-3; 9 bases are shared with TRBD2. J lost 4 bases, V lost 1 base, and 9 bases had no gene match. Germline V gene lookup returns CDR1 MGHRA and CDR2 YSYEKL. This CDR3 region has 17 residues. The CDR3 DNA reads TGCGCCAGCAGCCAAGGGCGGGCTAGCGGGACCTCAGATACGCAGTATTTT. It specifies CASSQGRASGTSDTQYF.

Written as DNA, the CDR3 is TGCGCCAGCAGCTTGGGGACAGGGGGTGAGACCCAGTACTTC. This sequence encodes CASSLGTGGETQYF. J is TRBJ2-5 and V is TRBV5-1; 10 bases line up with TRBD1. The V and J ends lost 0 bases and 5 bases, in that order; junction bases with no gene match: 1. Germline values: CDR1 SGHRS, CDR2 YFSETQ. There are 14 residues in the CDR3.

This clone came up a few times. The sample contains more than one DNA sequence encoding this CDR3. The chain carries TRBV20-1 and TRBJ2-5, with D unclear. Deletions cut 6 bases from V and 4 bases from J, with 6 bases between. CDR1 and CDR2 from the germline V gene are DFQATT and SNEGSKA (reference sequence). The CDR3 is 10 amino acids. This CDR3 reads CSALRETQYF. CDR3 DNA sequence: TGCAGTGCCCTGAGAGAGACCCAGTACTTC.

This clone has just a few counts. CDR3 loop: CASSVDISSYNEQFF. CDR3 nucleotide sequence: TGTGCCAGCAGCGTGGACATAAGCTCCTACAATGAGCAGTTCTTC. The gene calls are TRBV7-2 and TRBJ2-1; possibly TRBD1 for D (5 bases). This CDR3 is built from 15 residues. Trimming stripped 5 bases from V and 0 bases from J, with 11 bases between. Germline V gene sequence: CDR1 SGHTA, CDR2 FQGNSA.

V is TRBV28 and J is TRBJ2-1; no clear D. Trimming removed 2 bases at V and 7 bases at J, with 9 bases between. The germline V gene encodes CDR1 MDHEN and CDR2 SYDVKM. This CDR3 contains 13 residues. CDR3 protein: CASSLGLRNEQFF. The CDR3 nucleotides are TGTGCCAGCAGTTTAGGGCTAAGGAATGAGCAGTTCTTC. Looking up the rest from reference TRBV28 and TRBJ2-1 gives the full variable domain: DVKVTQSSRYLVKRTGEKVFLECVQDMDHENMFWYRQDPGLGLRLIYFSYDVKMKEKGDIPEGYSVSREKKERFSLILESASTNQTSMYLCASSLGLRNEQFFGPGTRLTVL.

This clone occurred a few times. The V gene is TRBV9, the J gene TRBJ1-4, with D possibly TRBD1 on 6 matching bases. Germline CDR1 is SGDLS and CDR2 is YYNGEE. V lost 0 bases and J lost 1, with 25 bases in between. The CDR3 totals 21 residues. CDR3 sequence: CASSVGAGGRLTGGTNEKLFF. In nucleotides, the CDR3 is TGTGCCAGCAGCGTAGGGGCTGGGGGACGCCTGACAGGAGGAACTAATGAAAAACTGTTTTTT.

This clone was seen more than once but under ten times. The rearrangement uses TRBV28 and TRBJ2-1; D might be TRBD1 (6 bases). From germline, CDR1 is MDHEN and CDR2 SYDVKM. V shed 0 bases and J shed 2 bases, with 8 bases lying between them. This CDR3 is built from 15 residues. CDR3 sequence reads: CASSLWPGAYNEQFF. The CDR3 DNA sequence: TGTGCCAGCAGTTTATGGCCAGGGGCCTACAATGAGCAGTTCTTC.

The chain joins TRBV7-3 to TRBJ2-3, with a tentative D call TRBD2 (6 bases). The CDR3 loop spans 14 amino acids. Trimming removed 4 bases from V and 1 base from J, with 9 bases in between. Per germline, CDR1 SGHTA and CDR2 FQGTGA. Written as DNA, the CDR3 is TGTGCCAGCAGCTCAGGACTACGCACAGATACGCAGTATTTT. Translation gives CASSSGLRTDTQYF.

This clone occurred a few times. This chain joins TRBV19 and TRBJ2-7, with TRBD1 identical over 8 bases. V shed 3 bases and J 7 bases; nucleotides not matched to a gene: 5. The length of the CDR3 is 13 residues. CDR1 is LNHDA, CDR2 SQIVND, per germline (reference sequence). CDR3 residues: CASSMDRASEQYF. The CDR3 DNA is TGTGCCAGTAGTATGGACAGGGCCTCGGAGCAGTACTTC.

V and J are TRBV18 and TRBJ1-1; tentatively, D is TRBD1 (5 bases). The germline V and J ends were trimmed by 8 bases and 4 bases, with 14 bases remaining between them. CDR1 is KGHSH, CDR2 LQKENI, per germline. The CDR3 runs to 13 residues. This CDR3 reads CASQPGGGTEAFF. The CDR3, as DNA: TGTGCCAGCCAACCGGGGGGGGGCACTGAAGCTTTCTTT.

The rearrangement links TRBV18 to TRBJ2-1, with 12 bases identical to TRBD2. V trimming: 0 bases; J trimming: 2 bases; junction bases outside the gene matches: 8. In germline, CDR1 is KGHSH, CDR2 LQKENI. CDR3 length equals 19 residues. The CDR3 reads CASSPPDWASGRAYNEQFF. Here the CDR3 DNA reads TGTGCCAGCTCACCACCGGACTGGGCTAGCGGGAGGGCCTACAATGAGCAGTTCTTC.

The V gene is TRBV14, the J gene TRBJ2-1; tentative D call: TRBD2 (6 bases). The length of the CDR3 is 16 residues. The germline V gene encodes CDR1 SGHDN and CDR2 FVKESK. V was pared by 0 bases and J by 5 bases, with 14 bases between. As DNA, the CDR3 is TGTGCCAGCAGCCAAGATCGGCCTAGCGTAGACAATGAGCAGTTCTTC. It yields the protein CASSQDRPSVDNEQFF. Drawing the rest from reference TRBV14 and TRBJ2-1, the complete variable domain is EAGVTQFPSHSVIEKGQTVTLRCDPISGHDNLYWYRRVMGKEIKFLLHFVKESKQDESGMPNNRFLAERTGGTYSTLKVQPAELEDSGVYFCASSQDRPSVDNEQFFGPGTRLTVL.